Listed here are 19 T cell receptor beta chains from one sample, sequenced in a study of blood T cell repertoires in COVID-19. TCRdb's copy holds only in-frame clones and misses some; the assay was immunoSEQ multiplex PCR. Of a few hundred thousand clones in the sample, approximately 85% are singletons; the top ten hold 1.5% to 2%. What was sequenced was PBMCs or T cells enriched from blood (not recorded which). The receptors derive from a woman in her fifties or sixties who had recovered from COVID-19.

The chain uses TRBV3-1 (or the pseudogene TRBV3-2) and TRBJ1-1; D is uncertain. V was pared by 2 bases and J by 8 bases, with 12 bases between. CDR1 is LGHDT, CDR2 YNNKEL, per germline (reference sequence). There are 13 residues in the CDR3. This CDR3 is CASSQLAGLEAFF. As DNA, the CDR3 is TGTGCCAGCAGCCAACTGGCCGGGTTGGAAGCTTTCTTT.

The J gene is TRBJ2-7, the V gene TRBV12-5; 12 nucleotides line up with TRBD2. Germline V CDR1 and CDR2: LGHNT, FRNRAP. V gave up 5 bases and J gave up 1 base; unmatched junction bases: 9. The CDR3 has 17 amino acids. CDR3 residues: CASGPRTSGKESYEQYF. The CDR3 nucleotides read TGTGCTAGTGGTCCCAGGACTAGCGGGAAGGAGTCCTACGAGCAGTACTTC.

This chain joins TRBV5-1 and TRBJ1-2; D is uncertain. V shed 0 bases and J shed 4 bases, with 7 bases lying between them. CDR1 is SGHRS, CDR2 YFSETQ, per germline. The CDR3 extends over 13 amino acids. The DNA of the CDR3 is TGCGCCAGCAGCTTGGGCCAGGTCTATGGCTACACCTTC. Amino acids: CASSLGQVYGYTF.

This clone is a singleton in its sample. V usage is TRBV11-2 and J usage is TRBJ2-3; 13 bases match TRBD2. Germline-derived CDR1 and CDR2 are SGHAT and FQNNGV. The CDR3 sequence is 16 residues long. V gave up 2 bases and J gave up 6 bases; unmatched junction bases: 5. Here the CDR3 reads CASSLLGLAGTDTQYF. CDR3 DNA sequence: TGTGCCAGCAGCTTACTGGGACTAGCGGGAACCGATACGCAGTATTTT. Full variable domain (outside the CDR3, taken from reference TRBV11-2 and TRBJ2-3): EAGVAQSPRYKIIEKRQSVAFWCNPISGHATLYWYQQILGQGPKLLIQFQNNGVVDDSQLPKDRFSAERLKGVDSTLKIQPAKLEDSAVYLCASSLLGLAGTDTQYFGPGTRLTVL.

The rearrangement links TRBV5-8 to TRBJ2-7; possibly TRBD1 for D (6 bases). V was trimmed by 5 bases and J by 0 bases, leaving 15 bases between them. The CDR3 runs to 15 residues. Germline V gene data show CDR1 as SGHTS and CDR2 as YDEGEE. CDR3 region: CASRKWTARSYEQYF. In nucleotides, the CDR3 is TGTGCCAGCAGGAAGTGGACAGCCCGCTCCTACGAGCAGTACTTC.

The chain employs TRBV28 and TRBJ1-2; D might be TRBD1 (6 bases). Germline CDR1 MDHEN, CDR2 SYDVKM. This CDR3 is 16 amino acids long. The V gene lost 5 bases and the J gene lost 2 bases, with 18 bases spanning the gap. The CDR3 DNA is TGTGCCAGCAGTGCCCTACGGACAGCGCTAAACTATGGCTACACCTTC. It is translated as CASSALRTALNYGYTF.

The chain has TRBV29-1 and TRBJ2-3; D may be TRBD2 (5 bases). This CDR3 comprises 13 residues. CDR1 SQVTM and CDR2 ANQGSEA come from the germline V gene. The V end lost 3 bases, the J end lost 0 bases, and 7 bases lay between the germline ends. Written as DNA, the CDR3 is TGCAGCGTTGATAGAGGGAGCACAGATACGCAGTATTTT. Amino acids: CSVDRGSTDTQYF.

The rearrangement links TRBV28 to TRBJ1-1, with 8 bases aligning to TRBD1. This CDR3 is built from 17 residues. Germline V lookup: CDR1 MDHEN, CDR2 SYDVKM. Trimming removed 4 bases from V and 10 bases from J; junction bases left unmatched: 20. CDR3 region: CASSSPHGRGHRAIAFF. DNA for the CDR3: TGTGCCAGCAGTTCCCCCCACGGCAGGGGGCACCGAGCGATAGCTTTCTTT.

The V call is TRBV11-3, the J call TRBJ2-3; TRBD1 might be the D (5 bases). The CDR3 length is 14 residues. The germline gives CDR1 SGHNT, CDR2 YENEEA. The V and J ends lost 3 bases and 2 bases respectively, with 9 bases between them. The CDR3: CASSFTGSTDTQYF. The CDR3 DNA sequence: TGTGCCAGCAGCTTTACAGGCTCCACAGATACGCAGTATTTT.

The chain uses TRBV18 and TRBJ1-2; 12 nucleotides match TRBD1. The V and J ends lost 8 bases and 2 bases, in that order; junction bases with no gene match: 6. Germline CDR1 is KGHSH and CDR2 is LQKENI. The CDR3 contains 15 residues. CDR3 DNA sequence: TGTGCCAGCGGGGGACAGGGGGCTGTAAACTATGGCTACACCTTC. Amino acid sequence: CASGGQGAVNYGYTF.

The chain combines TRBV7-9 with TRBJ1-6; 10 bases align to TRBD1. The CDR3 extends over 15 amino acids. The V segment lost 0 bases and the J segment 9 bases; nucleotides outside the gene matches: 2. The germline CDR1 and CDR2 sequences are SEHNR and FQNEAQ (reference sequence). In DNA form, the CDR3 reads TGTGCCAGCAGCTTAGCCGGACAGGGGGGTTCACCCCTCCACTTT. Encoded protein: CASSLAGQGGSPLHF.

This chain links TRBV3-1 (or the pseudogene TRBV3-2) with TRBJ2-1; 8 bases map to TRBD2. Unmatched junction bases numbered 13, after V lost 4 bases and J lost 8 bases. This CDR3 has 16 amino acids. Germline V gene sequence: CDR1 LGHDT, CDR2 YNNKEL (reference sequence). This CDR3 reads CASSPNSGLGSDEQFF. CDR3 sequence (DNA): TGTGCCAGCAGCCCGAACTCGGGACTAGGGAGCGATGAGCAGTTCTTC.

The chain links TRBV5-6 to TRBJ1-1; D remains ambiguous. The germline V and J ends were trimmed by 4 bases and 2 bases, with 15 bases remaining between them. The CDR3 runs 15 residues. Germline V gene data show CDR1 as SGHDT and CDR2 as YYEEEE. DNA for the CDR3: TGTGCCAGCAGCGGGGAGGGCCACTTAAACACTGAAGCTTTCTTT. Translated, it gives CASSGEGHLNTEAFF.

This clone showed up just once. CDR3 sequence reads: CASSWTSGRARETQYF. CDR3 sequence (DNA): TGTGCCAGCAGCTGGACTAGCGGGAGGGCTAGGGAGACCCAGTACTTC. The chain recombines TRBV7-9 with TRBJ2-5, with 15 bases fitting TRBD2. The CDR3 is made up of 16 amino acids. V lost 4 bases and J lost 5; bases outside the gene matches: 5. Germline CDR1 SEHNR, CDR2 FQNEAQ (reference sequence).

This chain connects TRBV13 to TRBJ2-7; D possibly corresponds to TRBD1 (6 bases). This CDR3 is built from 13 residues. With 6 bases removed from V and 3 bases from J, the gap between germline ends came to 12 bases. The germline CDR1 and CDR2 sequences are PRHDT and FYEKMQ (reference sequence). The CDR3 region has the DNA TGTGCCAGCAGACGCAAACAGGGCTACGAGCAGTACTTC. It specifies CASRRKQGYEQYF. The full variable domain, its missing parts supplied by reference TRBV13 and TRBJ2-7, is AAGVIQSPRHLIKEKRETATLKCYPIPRHDTVYWYQQGPGQDPQFLISFYEKMQSDKGSIPDRFSAQQFSDYHSELNMSSLELGDSALYFCASRRKQGYEQYFGPGTRLTVT.

This chain joins TRBV4-1 and TRBJ1-5; no reliable D call. V was pared by 4 bases and J by 3 bases, with 22 bases between. CDR1 and CDR2 from the germline V gene are MGHRA and YSYEKL. There are 18 residues in the CDR3. The CDR3 is CASSPPSSGQVNNQPQHF. The DNA of the CDR3 is TGCGCCAGCAGCCCACCGTCGAGTGGCCAGGTTAACAATCAGCCCCAGCATTTT.

V gene TRBV27 combines with J gene TRBJ1-1; TRBD1 aligns across 7 bases. Germline V gene lookup returns CDR1 MNHEY and CDR2 SMNVEV (reference sequence). The CDR3 is 15 residues long. The V segment lost 4 bases and the J segment 14 bases; nucleotides outside the gene matches: 19. The CDR3 nucleotides read TGTGCCAGCAGTTCCGCCGGGAGACAGGGATTTTGGGACTTCTTT. Its translation: CASSSAGRQGFWDFF.

In its sample, this clone was seen a few times. At the DNA level, this CDR3 is encoded by other sequences in the same sample as well. DNA for the CDR3: TGTGCCAGCAGCTTAGCAGGGACAGGCGGGAACACTGAAGCTTTCTTT. It codes for CASSLAGTGGNTEAFF. The chain employs TRBV7-9 and TRBJ1-1; 8 nucleotides match TRBD1. The CDR3 is 16 residues long. V trimming: 0 bases; J trimming: 1 base; junction bases outside the gene matches: 4. Per germline, CDR1 SEHNR and CDR2 FQNEAQ (reference sequence).

The chain joins TRBV9 to TRBJ2-1, with 10 bases that match TRBD2. The CDR3 loop spans 15 amino acids. Losses at the gene ends were 3 bases for V and 6 bases for J; bases not matched to a gene: 6. Germline V gene sequence: CDR1 SGDLS, CDR2 YYNGEE. DNA of the CDR3: TGTGCCAGCAGCGGCCTAGCGGGAGCCTCCAATGAGCAGTTCTTC. Amino acids: CASSGLAGASNEQFF.